A single T cell receptor beta chain is shown here with its context. RNA in amounts of roughly 0.5 to 1 ug was reverse transcribed with random hexamers. The immunoSEQ assay covered 54 Vbeta and 13 Jbeta segments for CDR3. Via MiXCR, TCRdb re-called the immunoSEQ multiplex PCR reads, giving one row per CDR3 protein. The sample holds 330,000 or so distinct CDR3 sequences; about 89% are singletons and the top ten take 0.18%. This entry comes from a study of CD8 T cells in Susac syndrome. CD8+ and CD4+ T cells taken from blood had their TCR beta sequenced. The multiple sclerosis controls, all treatment-naive patients, had relapsing-remitting disease that was stable or active. TEMRA cells were enriched by FACS, while CD8+ and CD4+ T cells were obtained through a negative isolation that was performed magnetically. Trimming took 2 bases from V and 3 from J, leaving 16 bases between them. Germline V lookup: CDR1 SQVTM, CDR2 ANQGSEA. There are 16 residues in the CDR3.

The chain employs TRBV29-1 and TRBJ2-2; D not resolved. What was sequenced was CD8+ T cells from PBMCs. This clonotype originated in a human donor with multiple sclerosis. The CDR3: CSVESLSHGYTGELFF. CDR3 nucleotides: TGCAGCGTTGAATCCTTGTCACATGGTTACACCGGGGAGCTGTTTTTT.